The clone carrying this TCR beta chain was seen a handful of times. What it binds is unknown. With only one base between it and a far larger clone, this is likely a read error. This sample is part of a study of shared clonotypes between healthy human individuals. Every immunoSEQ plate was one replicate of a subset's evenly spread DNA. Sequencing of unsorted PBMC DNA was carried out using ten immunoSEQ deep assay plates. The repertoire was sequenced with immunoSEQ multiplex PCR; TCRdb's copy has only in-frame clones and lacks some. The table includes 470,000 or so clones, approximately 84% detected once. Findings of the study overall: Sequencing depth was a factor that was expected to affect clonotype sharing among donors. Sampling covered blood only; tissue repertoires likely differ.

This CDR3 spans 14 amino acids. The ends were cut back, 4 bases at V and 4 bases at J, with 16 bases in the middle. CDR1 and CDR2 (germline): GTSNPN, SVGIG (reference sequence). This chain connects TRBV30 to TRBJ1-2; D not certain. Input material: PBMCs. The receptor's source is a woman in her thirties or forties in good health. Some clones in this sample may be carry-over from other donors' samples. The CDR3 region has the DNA TGTGCCTGGACCCCCTCTGAGGCAGGCTATGGCTACACCTTC. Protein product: CAWTPSEAGYGYTF.